This TCR beta chain was identified during a study of blood T cell repertoires in COVID-19 (dated by TCRdb to 2018 to 2020). For the study in its entirety: Collaborator samples came from the United States, Italy and Spain and covered acute and convalescent phases of COVID-19. The samples were drawn from the first 160 participants of the ongoing ImmuneRACE study and from 950 to 1,500 subjects provided by 6 global collaborators. The repertoires were released in a freely available public database meant as a resource for research on the immune response to SARS-CoV-2. Sample metadata almost always included a de-identified subject ID, COVID-19 status, age in years and sex. Where HLA class I and class II types were available, the types were taken from metadata supplied by the sample provider, not from assay-based typing. The material from the prospective study consisted of cDNA or gDNA derived from T cells, B-cell-depleted T cells, or PBMCs. The dataset comprised deeply sampled blood TCRbeta repertoires from subjects exposed to, actively infected with, or recovered from COVID-19. Points the paper makes about the study in general: How much clinical and demographic metadata was included differed by source and by participant, and the metadata was provided uncurated.

In regard to this clone: Its antigen target is currently unknown. Base-call qualities are not available, and no considerably larger clone is one nucleotide away.

From the cysteine up to the phenylalanine, the CDR3 has a length of 14 residues. The CDR3 DNA has 42 bases and is translated from base 1. V loses 6 bases, J loses 1 base, and the germline ends lie 10 bases apart. For CDR1 and CDR2, the germline V gene lists ENHRY and SYGVKD. In the prospective study, participants were about 18 to 100 years old, resided in 20 to 30 geographic areas of the United States, and were enrolled through a virtual design. In the prospective study, cohorts were assigned on the basis of participant-reported clinical history obtained from a screening survey and a study questionnaire. Recovered participants in ImmuneRACE Cohort 3 were defined by two consecutive negative NP/OP PCR tests, clearance by a healthcare professional, or resolution of symptoms. Mobile phlebotomists in the prospective study collected whole blood, serum and a nasopharyngeal or oropharyngeal swab from every participant. Additional blood draws and questionnaires over a roughly two-month period could optionally be provided by prospective study participants. Blood samples from the prospective study were shipped frozen or at room temperature prior to DNA extraction.

The immunoSEQ Assay, a bias-controlled multiplex PCR, was used to amplify TCRbeta CDR3 regions from genomic DNA. The study's processing was this. The number of nucleated cells in each sample was estimated by amplification of reference gene primers within the assay. To quantify the absolute abundance of each unique TCRbeta CDR3 rearrangement, sequence reads were collapsed and filtered. For each sample, productive Simpson clonality was calculated as the square root of Simpson's diversity index across productive rearrangements. TCRdb obtained this table from immuneACCESS and retained in-frame rearrangements with V and J assigned. These tables miss some clones; where compared with another copy, unresolved V genes account for less than half of the shortfall, and the remainder is unexplained. The V and J calls and clone size were taken over from that table, and D and trimming were inferred from the DNA. For this sample the table gives approximately 160,000 clones, of which about 85% were detected only once. In total, the top ten clones hold roughly 8% of the sample.

Recombination joined TRBV10-3 with TRBJ1-5; the D segment cannot be called with confidence. Sequences were obtained from PBMCs or T cells enriched from blood (not recorded which). This receptor was taken from a woman aged 45-59 years who had recovered from COVID-19. The encoded CDR3 is CAIRASSSNQPQHF. The nucleotide sequence reads as follows: TGTGCCATCAGGGCCAGTTCGAGCAATCAGCCCCAGCATTTT.